The clone carrying this T cell receptor (beta chain) was detected many times. Antigen unknown. This record comes from a study of regulatory T cells in long-lasting Graves disease. Relying on iRepertoire HTBI primers and Arm-PCR of CDR3 regions, the team built TCR beta libraries. From the multiplex PCR reads, TCRdb called clonotypes with MiXCR, one entry per CDR3 protein. The sample yields nearly 350,000 distinct CDR3 sequences, 15% to 20% seen once. Germline CDR1 is LGHDT and CDR2 is YNNKEL (reference sequence). This CDR3 comprises 14 residues. After removal of 6 bases from V and 10 bases from J, the junction contained 7 bases not matched to a gene. Indicated time point: persistent/refractory GD, antithyroid drugs over 5 years with positive TRAb. Extracted PBMC RNA gave rise to the TCR library. A roughly 9-milliliter sample of peripheral blood was drawn into EDTA tubes. Study-level findings and limits: Newly diagnosed disease favored TRBV20-1 and TRBJ2-1 over persistent disease. Persistent patients had a count of shared public clonotypes (roughly 2,500) that exceeded that of new patients (approximately 1,000).

This sample comprised peripheral blood mononuclear cells (PBMCs), obtained when the disease was refractory, from a patient treated with antithyroid drugs. J is TRBJ1-6 and V is TRBV3-1, with 9 positions matching TRBD1. The TCR sequence derives from a female donor with Graves disease. The CDR3 nucleotides are TGTGCCAGCAGGGCGGGACAGGGTGGCTCACCCCTCCACTTT. Its translation: CASRAGQGGSPLHF.